These 8 T cell receptor beta chains were sequenced from one sample in a study of PD-L1 blockade in urothelial cancer. Data came from immunoSEQ multiplex PCR; TCRdb stores just in-frame clones and leaves some out. The sample lists fewer than 30,000 clones, roughly 84% occurring once. The source was PBMCs, collected around atezolizumab (anti-PD-L1) treatment. These receptors were collected from a man between 65 and 79 years old with urothelial cancer.

The chain combines TRBV25-1 with TRBJ2-3; D perhaps matches TRBD2 (5 bases). This CDR3 spans 14 amino acids. Germline CDR1 and CDR2: MGHDK and SYGVNS. Trimming cost V 7 bases and J 0 bases, with 11 bases left between them. The CDR3 protein is CASTSGPSTDTQYF. DNA of the CDR3: TGTGCCAGCACGAGCGGTCCTAGCACAGATACGCAGTATTTT.

The chain employs TRBV7-9 and TRBJ2-2, with TRBD2 as a possible D gene (5 bases). Per the germline V gene, CDR1 is SEHNR and CDR2 is FQNEAQ (reference sequence). V lost 2 bases, J lost 0 bases, and 7 bases lay in between. The length of the CDR3 is 15 residues. CDR3 in amino acids: CASSLPGTNTGELFF. Here the CDR3 DNA reads TGTGCCAGCAGCTTACCGGGAACGAACACCGGGGAGCTGTTTTTT.

This chain uses TRBV5-4 with TRBJ2-5, with a weak D call TRBD2 (5 bases). Trimming took off 6 bases at V and 4 bases at J, with 13 bases between the two ends. Germline loops: CDR1 SGHNT, CDR2 YYREEE (reference sequence). This CDR3 is built from 13 residues. CDR3: CASKRTSGETQYF. The CDR3 DNA reads TGTGCCAGCAAACGGACCAGCGGAGAGACCCAGTACTTC.

The rearrangement links TRBV5-1 to TRBJ2-4; 10 bases are shared with TRBD1. The CDR3 spans 16 residues. The V segment lost 4 bases and the J segment 2 bases; nucleotides outside the gene matches: 6. The germline gives CDR1 SGHRS, CDR2 YFSETQ. CDR3 residues: CASSLGQGITKNIQYF. In DNA form, the CDR3 reads TGCGCCAGCAGCCTGGGACAGGGGATAACCAAAAACATTCAGTACTTC.

The V call is TRBV23-1, the J call TRBJ1-3; D gene ambiguous. TRBV23-1 is marked as an open reading frame, function uncertain. V was pared by 4 bases and J by 9 bases, with 13 bases between. This CDR3 region has 13 residues. For the CDR3, the DNA is TGCGCCAGCAGTCCAGGACCTGGAGGCACCATATATTTT. Translated, it gives CASSPGPGGTIYF.

The V and J genes are TRBV2 and TRBJ2-7; 12 nucleotides align to TRBD1. CDR3 length equals 14 residues. Looked up from germline, CDR1 is SNHLY and CDR2 is FYNNEI. V was clipped by 5 bases and J by 6 bases; unmatched bases: 5. CDR3 DNA sequence: TGTGCCAGCAGTTCCGGGACAGGGGGCGGCGAGCAGTACTTC. Protein: CASSSGTGGGEQYF.

The rearrangement links TRBV1 to TRBJ2-7; the DNA was not used to check the table's D call, TRBD1. TRBV1 counts as a pseudogene. The CDR3 sequence is 17 residues long. The CDR3 sequence is CTSSQVTGHCDTYEQYF. In nucleotides, the CDR3 is TGCACCAGCAGCCAAGTCACAGGGCACTGCGATACCTACGAGCAGTACTTC.

The chain couples TRBV30 to TRBJ2-7; possible D gene TRBD2, 6 bases. The germline V and J ends were trimmed by 8 bases and 4 bases, with 12 bases remaining between them. The CDR3 sequence is 11 residues long. The germline gives CDR1 GTSNPN, CDR2 SVGIG (reference sequence). CDR3: CALGRGYEQYF. The CDR3 DNA sequence: TGTGCCCTCGGTCGGGGGTACGAGCAGTACTTC.